Each of the 9 T cell receptor beta chains below was sequenced from the same sample in a study of T cells in women clearing cervical HPV infection. TCRdb's table, derived via immunoSEQ multiplex PCR, lists solely in-frame clones and lacks some. Reported are over 30,000 clones; the ten largest clones contain under 8%. The specimen sequenced was blood buffy coat. These receptors came from a woman between 18 and 70 years old with a cervical HPV16 infection that either progressed to CIN3+ or cleared (not recorded which).

Turning to this clone: The read comes to an end 3 residues before the CDR3 does, leaving the germline J gene to fill in the end. J is TRBJ1-4 and V is TRBV2; D possibly corresponds to TRBD1 (5 bases). This CDR3 is 15 amino acids long. V lost 6 bases and J lost 7, with 18 bases in between. From germline, CDR1 is SNHLY and CDR2 FYNNEI. The chain's CDR3 is CASRDQKGFSEKLFF. Incomplete CDR3 DNA: TGTGCCAGCAGAGACCAAAAGGGGTTCAGTGAAAAA.

Concerning this clone itself: The CDR3 is cut off 3 residues early in the read; its end comes from the germline J gene. This chain connects TRBV2 to TRBJ1-4, with D perhaps matching TRBD1 (6 bases). The CDR3 is 16 residues long. The V gene's germline CDR1 is SNHLY and CDR2 FYNNEI. V lost 6 bases and J lost 3, with 17 bases in between. The CDR3 bases that were read are TGTGCCAGCAGAAGACAGGTTGAGGGGGCTAATGAAAAA. Amino acid sequence: CASRRQVEGANEK. The entire CDR3 sequence reads CASRRQVEGANEKLFF. The full variable domain, its missing parts supplied by reference TRBV2 and TRBJ1-4, is EPEVTQTPSHQVTQMGQEVILRCVPISNHLYFYWYRQILGQKVEFLVSFYNNEISEKSEIFDDQFSVERPDGSNFTLKIRSTKLEDSAMYFCASRRQVEGANEKLFFGSGTQLSVL.

With regard to this clone: The CDR3 end lies 3 residues beyond the end of the read and is filled in from the germline J gene. The chain employs TRBV5-6 and TRBJ1-2; 11 bases are a match to TRBD1. Germline lookup yields CDR1 SGHDT and CDR2 YYEEEE. V trimming: 3 bases; J trimming: 5 bases; junction bases outside the gene matches: 3. The CDR3 spans 14 residues. Incomplete CDR3 DNA: TGTGCCAGCAGCTATGGACAGGGGGCTTATGGC. Its translation: CASSYGQGAYG. The entire CDR3 sequence reads CASSYGQGAYGYTF.

As for this clone: The missing CDR3 end, 3 residues past where the read stops, is filled in from the germline J gene. V and J are TRBV11-2 and TRBJ2-7; D is unclear. Per the germline V gene, CDR1 is SGHAT and CDR2 is FQNNGV. The V and J ends lost 3 bases and 6 bases respectively, with 15 bases between them. This CDR3 contains 14 residues. The part of the CDR3 DNA that was read is TGTGCCAGCAGCTTTGGGCCAGCCCCGGCCGAG. Protein sequence: CASSFGPAPAE. The full CDR3 protein reads CASSFGPAPAEQYF.

As concerns this clone: The read falls 3 residues short of the CDR3 end, and the missing part is taken from the germline J gene. The rearrangement uses TRBV30 and TRBJ2-5, with a possible D match to TRBD1 (5 bases). V gave up 4 bases and J gave up 7 bases, with 10 bases separating them. The germline V gene has CDR1 GTSNPN and CDR2 SVGIG (reference sequence). The CDR3 has 11 amino acids. CDR3 region: CAWKGVRTQYF. CDR3 DNA, as far as it was read: TGTGCCTGGAAAGGGGTAAGGACC.

Regarding this clone: The sequence runs out 3 residues before the end of the CDR3; the remainder is reconstructed from the germline J gene. The V call is TRBV10-3, the J call TRBJ1-2; 9 bases are a match to TRBD1. This CDR3 is 13 amino acids long. Germline-derived CDR1 and CDR2 are ENHRY and SYGVKD. CDR3 bases read: TGTGCCATCACACCCGGGACAGGGAGCGGC. It specifies CAITPGTGSG. From start to end, the CDR3 is CAITPGTGSGYTF.

In regard to this clone: The read ends 3 residues early relative to the CDR3; the germline J gene fills the gap. V and J are TRBV7-9 and TRBJ1-2; no reliable D call. CDR1 and CDR2 from the germline V gene are SEHNR and FQNEAQ (reference sequence). CDR3 length equals 14 residues. The CDR3 sequence: CASSVEAGAVGYTF. Incomplete CDR3 DNA: TGTGCCAGCAGCGTGGAGGCCGGTGCGGTAGGC.

Points on this clone: The CDR3 goes on 3 residues after the read ends, and that part is filled in from the germline J gene. The rearrangement joins TRBV28 to TRBJ1-5; D unclear. Germline CDR1 MDHEN, CDR2 SYDVKM. The CDR3 consists of 13 residues. V lost 2 bases, J lost 5 bases, and 7 bases lay in between. The part of the CDR3 DNA that was read is TGTGCCAGCAGTTTAGAGAGGGATCAGCCC. It codes for CASSLERDQP. Given in full, the CDR3 is CASSLERDQPQHF.

A note on this clone: From the germline J gene comes the end of the CDR3, since the read stops 3 residues before it. This chain joins TRBV7-9 and TRBJ2-5; maybe TRBD2 (6 bases). The CDR3 is made up of 13 amino acids. The V gene lost 3 bases and the J gene lost 4 bases, with 9 bases spanning the gap. Looked up from germline, CDR1 is SEHNR and CDR2 is FQNEAQ (reference sequence). CDR3 in amino acids: CASSLGGGETQYF. CDR3 DNA, as far as it was read: TGTGCCAGCAGCTTGGGGGGAGGAGAGACC.